These T cell receptor beta chains were read from a single sample in a study of shared clonotypes between healthy human individuals. The table came from immunoSEQ multiplex PCR; TCRdb's copy has only in-frame clones and leaves some out. The top ten clones hold over 0.12% of a sample with approximately 2.5 million clones, 85% to 95% of them seen once. The specimen was naive CD4+ T cells sorted from blood. All receptors derive from a man aged 18 to 29 in good health. CDR3s include the opening cysteine and the closing phenylalanine or tryptophan. A D gene is named only where the DNA matches it firmly. Clone size is given for some rows only: seen once, a few or many times, or a class if the clone is expanded.

clone size: .; V gene: TRBV29-1; J gene: TRBJ2-1; D gene: .; CDR3 DNA: TGCAGTGTCGAGCTATTCTCCTCCTACAATGAGCAGTTCTTC; CDR3 protein: CSVELFSSYNEQFF
clone size: .; V gene: TRBV2; J gene: TRBJ2-1; D gene: TRBD1; CDR3 DNA: TGTGCCAGCAGGACCGGGACAGGGCGAGGGGAGCAGTTCTTC; CDR3 protein: CASRTGTGRGEQFF
clone size: .; V gene: TRBV6-5; J gene: TRBJ2-1; D gene: TRBD2; CDR3 DNA: TGTGCCAGCAGATTAGCGGGACCGTACAATGAGCAGTTCTTC; CDR3 protein: CASRLAGPYNEQFF
clone size: .; V gene: TRBV5-1; J gene: TRBJ1-4; D gene: TRBD1; CDR3 DNA: TGCGCCAGCAGTGGACAGGGTAGCGAAAAACTGTTTTTT; CDR3 protein: CASSGQGSEKLFF
clone size: .; V gene: TRBV6-1; J gene: TRBJ2-1; D gene: TRBD2; CDR3 DNA: TGTGCCAGCAGCGGGACTAGCAGTAATGAGCAGTTCTTC; CDR3 protein: CASSGTSSNEQFF
clone size: .; V gene: TRBV5-6; J gene: TRBJ1-5; D gene: .; CDR3 DNA: TGTGCCAGCAGCTTGGCCAGGGGCAATCAGCCCCAGCATTTT; CDR3 protein: CASSLARGNQPQHF
clone size: .; V gene: TRBV6-5; J gene: TRBJ2-7; D gene: .; CDR3 DNA: TGTGCCAGCAGTTACTCATGGGAGCAGTACTTC; CDR3 protein: CASSYSWEQYF
clone size: once; V gene: TRBV30; J gene: TRBJ2-7; D gene: .; CDR3 DNA: TGTGCCTGGGGGCCCGCTGGTGGCCAGGGTACCGGTCAGTACTTC; CDR3 protein: CAWGPAGGQGTGQYF
clone size: .; V gene: TRBV25-1; J gene: TRBJ1-6; D gene: .; CDR3 DNA: TGTGCCAGCAGTGATTCGCAGGGAGATAATTCACCCCTCCACTTT; CDR3 protein: CASSDSQGDNSPLHF
clone size: .; V gene: TRBV15; J gene: TRBJ2-1; D gene: TRBD2; CDR3 DNA: TGTGCCACCAGTCGACTAGCGGGGGACATAAACAATGAGCAGTTCTTC; CDR3 protein: CATSRLAGDINNEQFF
clone size: .; V gene: TRBV11-2; J gene: TRBJ2-3; D gene: .; CDR3 DNA: TGTGCCAGCAGCTTAGGAGGTGGTGCAGATACGCAGTATTTT; CDR3 protein: CASSLGGGADTQYF
clone size: once; V gene: TRBV5-1; J gene: TRBJ1-1; D gene: .; CDR3 DNA: TGCGCCAGCAGCTTGGGGAAGGGTTTGGGGAACACTGAAGCTTTCTTT; CDR3 protein: CASSLGKGLGNTEAFF
clone size: .; V gene: TRBV7-2; J gene: TRBJ2-1; D gene: .; CDR3 DNA: TGTGCCAGCAGCTTACCTAGCTGGTACTACAATGAGCAGTTCTTC; CDR3 protein: CASSLPSWYYNEQFF
clone size: .; V gene: TRBV18; J gene: TRBJ2-2; D gene: .; CDR3 DNA: TGTGCCAGCTCACCTCTTTACAGGTCGAACACCGGGGAGCTGTTTTTT; CDR3 protein: CASSPLYRSNTGELFF
clone size: .; V gene: TRBV6-5; J gene: TRBJ1-2; D gene: TRBD1; CDR3 DNA: TGTGCCAGCAGTTCGACAGGGTTTCGCTATGGCTACACCTTC; CDR3 protein: CASSSTGFRYGYTF
clone size: few; V gene: TRBV10-3; J gene: TRBJ1-1; D gene: .; CDR3 DNA: TGTGCCATCAGGGGTAGCACTGAAGCTTTCTTT; CDR3 protein: CAIRGSTEAFF
clone size: once; V gene: TRBV11-2; J gene: TRBJ2-5; D gene: TRBD1; CDR3 DNA: TGTGCCAGCAGCGGGGACAGGGGGACCCAGTACTTC; CDR3 protein: CASSGDRGTQYF
clone size: .; V gene: TRBV11-2; J gene: TRBJ2-7; D gene: .; CDR3 DNA: TGTGCCAGCGGCCTGAGGGGGGGGAAGACCTACGAGCAGTACTTC; CDR3 protein: CASGLRGGKTYEQYF
clone size: few; V gene: TRBV29-1; J gene: TRBJ1-4; D gene: .; CDR3 DNA: TGCAGCGTCCAGGGGGAAAAACTGTTTTTT; CDR3 protein: CSVQGEKLFF
clone size: .; V gene: TRBV6-5; J gene: TRBJ2-7; D gene: TRBD1; CDR3 DNA: TGTGCCAGCAGTTCCGGACAGGGGGCGGGCGAGCAGTACTTC; CDR3 protein: CASSSGQGAGEQYF
clone size: .; V gene: TRBV28; J gene: TRBJ1-6; D gene: .; CDR3 DNA: TGTGCCAGCATTCAAGCGTTGCGCAATTCACCCCTCCACTTT; CDR3 protein: CASIQALRNSPLHF
clone size: .; V gene: TRBV28; J gene: TRBJ2-3; D gene: .; CDR3 DNA: TGTGCCAGCAGTTTGGCGGGCGGCACAGATACGCAGTATTTT; CDR3 protein: CASSLAGGTDTQYF
clone size: .; V gene: TRBV29-1; J gene: TRBJ2-7; D gene: .; CDR3 DNA: TGCAGCGTCCGAACATACTCTGGGACCTACGAGCAGTACTTC; CDR3 protein: CSVRTYSGTYEQYF
clone size: .; V gene: TRBV30; J gene: TRBJ1-4; D gene: .; CDR3 DNA: TGTGCCTGGAGTCAACAGGGAAAGGAAAAACTGTTTTTT; CDR3 protein: CAWSQQGKEKLFF
clone size: .; V gene: TRBV7-2; J gene: TRBJ2-2; D gene: .; CDR3 DNA: TGTGCCAGCAGGGACACGGAGAACACCGGGGAGCTGTTTTTT; CDR3 protein: CASRDTENTGELFF
clone size: .; V gene: TRBV10-3; J gene: TRBJ2-3; D gene: .; CDR3 DNA: TGTGCCATCAGTCCGACAGGCAGCACAGATACGCAGTATTTT; CDR3 protein: CAISPTGSTDTQYF
clone size: .; V gene: TRBV10-1; J gene: TRBJ2-3; D gene: .; CDR3 DNA: TGCGCCAGCAGTCCGACTGCGGGGAGCACAGATACGCAGTATTTT; CDR3 protein: CASSPTAGSTDTQYF
clone size: .; V gene: TRBV6-5; J gene: TRBJ2-7; D gene: .; CDR3 DNA: TGTGCCAGCAGGGCGGGACAGTCCTACGAGCAGTACTTC; CDR3 protein: CASRAGQSYEQYF
clone size: .; V gene: TRBV6-5; J gene: TRBJ1-2; D gene: .; CDR3 DNA: TGTGCCAGCAGCTCAGGGTTGGACTATGGCTACACCTTC; CDR3 protein: CASSSGLDYGYTF
clone size: few; V gene: TRBV12-5; J gene: TRBJ2-2; D gene: TRBD2; CDR3 DNA: TGTGCTAGTGGCACCGGACTAGCGGGAGCCGGGACCGGGGAGCTGTTTTTT; CDR3 protein: CASGTGLAGAGTGELFF
clone size: .; V gene: TRBV11-2; J gene: TRBJ2-1; D gene: .; CDR3 DNA: TGTGCCAGCAGCCCGACATGGGGAGAGCAGTTCTTC; CDR3 protein: CASSPTWGEQFF
clone size: .; V gene: TRBV30; J gene: TRBJ2-7; D gene: .; CDR3 DNA: TGTGCCTGGACAGTGGGAGGAGACTCCTACGAGCAGTACTTC; CDR3 protein: CAWTVGGDSYEQYF
clone size: .; V gene: TRBV27; J gene: TRBJ1-5; D gene: .; CDR3 DNA: TGTGCCAGCAGTTCCGGGTCCGGGCGTCAGCCCCAGCATTTT; CDR3 protein: CASSSGSGRQPQHF
clone size: .; V gene: TRBV5-1; J gene: TRBJ1-1; D gene: TRBD1; CDR3 DNA: TGCGCCAGCAGCCTAGCGGTCGGACAGGGGGAAACTGAAGCTTTCTTT; CDR3 protein: CASSLAVGQGETEAFF
clone size: .; V gene: TRBV25-1; J gene: TRBJ2-2; D gene: TRBD1; CDR3 DNA: TGTGCCAGCAGTGGAACAGGGGGAGGTACCGGGGAGCTGTTTTTT; CDR3 protein: CASSGTGGGTGELFF
clone size: once; V gene: TRBV19; J gene: TRBJ1-1; D gene: .; CDR3 DNA: TGTGCCAGTAGTATAGAGGGCTCCGGCACTGAAGCTTTCTTT; CDR3 protein: CASSIEGSGTEAFF
clone size: .; V gene: TRBV9; J gene: TRBJ2-3; D gene: TRBD1; CDR3 DNA: TGTGCCAGCAGCGAACAGGGGATCAAACTCACAGATACGCAGTATTTT; CDR3 protein: CASSEQGIKLTDTQYF
clone size: .; V gene: TRBV6-5; J gene: TRBJ2-7; D gene: .; CDR3 DNA: TGTGCCAGCAGTTCAGGGGTCGGGGGTGAGCAGTACTTC; CDR3 protein: CASSSGVGGEQYF
clone size: .; V gene: TRBV19; J gene: TRBJ2-7; D gene: TRBD1; CDR3 DNA: TGTGCCAGTAGTATTACAGGGGGCCGGGCCTACGAGCAGTACTTC; CDR3 protein: CASSITGGRAYEQYF
clone size: .; V gene: TRBV28; J gene: TRBJ1-1; D gene: TRBD1; CDR3 DNA: TGTGCCAGCGAGACAGGGTACACTGAAGCTTTCTTT; CDR3 protein: CASETGYTEAFF
clone size: .; V gene: TRBV6-6; J gene: TRBJ2-2; D gene: .; CDR3 DNA: TGTGCCAGCCACCCAGGGCCCGGGGAGCTGTTTTTT; CDR3 protein: CASHPGPGELFF
clone size: .; V gene: TRBV30; J gene: TRBJ2-7; D gene: TRBD1; CDR3 DNA: TGTGCCTGGAGACAGGGGAACTACGAGCAGTACTTC; CDR3 protein: CAWRQGNYEQYF
clone size: .; V gene: TRBV6-1; J gene: TRBJ2-2; D gene: .; CDR3 DNA: TGTGCCAGCAGAACAGGGCGGGGGACCGGGGAGCTGTTTTTT; CDR3 protein: CASRTGRGTGELFF
clone size: .; V gene: TRBV11-2; J gene: TRBJ2-1; D gene: TRBD2; CDR3 DNA: TGTGCCAGCAGCTCCTATAGCGGGAGGGCCTCCGATGAGCAGTTCTTC; CDR3 protein: CASSSYSGRASDEQFF
clone size: .; V gene: TRBV6-5; J gene: TRBJ2-3; D gene: .; CDR3 DNA: TGTGCCAGCAGGGGGGCGAGCACAGATACGCAGTATTTT; CDR3 protein: CASRGASTDTQYF
clone size: .; V gene: TRBV10-3; J gene: TRBJ2-7; D gene: TRBD1; CDR3 DNA: TGTGCCATCAGTGAGGGGACAGGGATGACCTACGAGCAGTACTTC; CDR3 protein: CAISEGTGMTYEQYF
clone size: once; V gene: TRBV11-2; J gene: TRBJ2-7; D gene: .; CDR3 DNA: TGTGCCAGCAGCCGTAGTATGGGGGGTACCTACGAGCAGTACTTC; CDR3 protein: CASSRSMGGTYEQYF
clone size: .; V gene: TRBV19; J gene: TRBJ1-4; D gene: .; CDR3 DNA: TGTGCCAGTAGTATCAGAGAATACCCTCGCAATAATGAAAAACTGTTTTTT; CDR3 protein: CASSIREYPRNNEKLFF
clone size: .; V gene: TRBV13; J gene: TRBJ1-4; D gene: TRBD1; CDR3 DNA: TGTGCCAGCAGCTTCCGAGACAGGGATGGCGAAAAACTGTTTTTT; CDR3 protein: CASSFRDRDGEKLFF
clone size: .; V gene: TRBV28; J gene: TRBJ1-3; D gene: .; CDR3 DNA: TGTGCCAGCGGGTCTTTCTCTGGAAACACCATATATTTT; CDR3 protein: CASGSFSGNTIYF
clone size: .; V gene: TRBV6-5; J gene: TRBJ1-4; D gene: .; CDR3 DNA: TGTGCCAGCAGTTATAGGGAAGGGGCTAATGAAAAACTGTTTTTT; CDR3 protein: CASSYREGANEKLFF
clone size: .; V gene: TRBV7-6; J gene: TRBJ2-3; D gene: TRBD2; CDR3 DNA: TGTGCCAGCAGCACTCGACTAGCGGGTAGCACAGATACGCAGTATTTT; CDR3 protein: CASSTRLAGSTDTQYF